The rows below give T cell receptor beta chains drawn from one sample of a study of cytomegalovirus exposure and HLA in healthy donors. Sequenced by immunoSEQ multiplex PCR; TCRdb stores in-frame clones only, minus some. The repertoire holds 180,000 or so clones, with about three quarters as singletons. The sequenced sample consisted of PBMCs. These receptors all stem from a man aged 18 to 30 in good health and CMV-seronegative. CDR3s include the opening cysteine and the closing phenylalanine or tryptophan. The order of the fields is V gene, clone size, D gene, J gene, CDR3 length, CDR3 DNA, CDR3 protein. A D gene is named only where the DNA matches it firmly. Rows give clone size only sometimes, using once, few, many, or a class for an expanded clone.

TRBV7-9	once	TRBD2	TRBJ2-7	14	TGTGCCAGCAGCTCCGGGACTACCATCTACGAGCAGTACTTC	CASSSGTTIYEQYF
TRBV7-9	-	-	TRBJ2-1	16	TGTGCCAGCAGCTTAGCGGTTAGCGCTAGTAGGGATGAGCAGTTCTTC	CASSLAVSASRDEQFF
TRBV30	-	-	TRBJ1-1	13	TGTGCCTGGGACAGTCAGGTGAGTGCTGAAGCTTTCTTT	CAWDSQVSAEAFF
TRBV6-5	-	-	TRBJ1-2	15	TGTGCCAGCAGTCCTTTAGGGACAAGCAACTATGGCTACACCTTC	CASSPLGTSNYGYTF
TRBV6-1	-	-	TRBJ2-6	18	TGTGCCAGCAGTGAACAGGCAGGGGTTAGGTCTGGGGCCAACGTCCTGACTTTC	CASSEQAGVRSGANVLTF
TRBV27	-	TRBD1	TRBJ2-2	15	TGTGCCAGCAGTTTAACAGGGGGGTTCACCGGGGAGCTGTTTTTT	CASSLTGGFTGELFF
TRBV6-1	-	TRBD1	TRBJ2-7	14	TGTGCCAGCAAGGGACAGGGGGCGGGCTACGAGCAGTACTTC	CASKGQGAGYEQYF
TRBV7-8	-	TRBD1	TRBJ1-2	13	TGTGCCAGTAAACAGGGGGCTACCTATGGCTACACCTTC	CASKQGATYGYTF
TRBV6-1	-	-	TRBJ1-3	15	TGTGCCAGCAGGGTAGTAGCCGACTCTGGAAACACCATATATTTT	CASRVVADSGNTIYF
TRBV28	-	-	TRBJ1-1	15	TGTGCCAGCAGTTTAGGGGGCTACATGAACACTGAAGCTTTCTTT	CASSLGGYMNTEAFF
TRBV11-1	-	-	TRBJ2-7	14	TGTGCCAGCAGCTTTATACAGGGCTCCTACGAGCAGTACTTC	CASSFIQGSYEQYF
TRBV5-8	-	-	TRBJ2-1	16	TGTGCCAGCAGCTCTCGCAAGTTGGACGGGGGCAATGAGCAGTTCTTC	CASSSRKLDGGNEQFF
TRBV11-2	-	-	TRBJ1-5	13	TGTGCCAGCAGCTTAGATCGGGATCAGCCCCAGCATTTT	CASSLDRDQPQHF
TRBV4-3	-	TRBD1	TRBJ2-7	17	TGCGCCAGCAGCCAAGATTTGGGACAGGGCTACACCTACGAGCAGTACTTC	CASSQDLGQGYTYEQYF
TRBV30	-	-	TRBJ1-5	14	TGTGCCTGGAGTTCCCAGGGGTCCCCTCAGCCCCAGCATTTT	CAWSSQGSPQPQHF
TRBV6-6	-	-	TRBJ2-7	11	TGTGCCAGCAGCGGGGTTGGCGAGCAGTACTTC	CASSGVGEQYF
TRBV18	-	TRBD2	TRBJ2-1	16	TGTGCCAGCTCACCAAGCAGCGGGGGGGCCAAAGATGAGCAGTTCTTC	CASSPSSGGAKDEQFF
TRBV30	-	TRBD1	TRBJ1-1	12	TGTGCCTGTACAGGGGGCTTCACTGAAGCTTTCTTT	CACTGGFTEAFF
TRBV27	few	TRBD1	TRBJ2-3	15	TGTGCCAGCAGCACCGGGACAGGGTTTACAGATACGCAGTATTTT	CASSTGTGFTDTQYF
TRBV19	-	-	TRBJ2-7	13	TGTGCCAGTAGGCCTAGAATTTCCTACGAGCAGTACTTC	CASRPRISYEQYF
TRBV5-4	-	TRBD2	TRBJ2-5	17	TGTGCCAGCAGCTCCTCCCCCGGGACTAGCGCCCAAGAGACCCAGTACTTC	CASSSSPGTSAQETQYF
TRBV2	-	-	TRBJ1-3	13	TGTGCCAGCAGTGAAGCCTCCGGAAACACCATATATTTT	CASSEASGNTIYF
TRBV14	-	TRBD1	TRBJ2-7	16	TGTGCCAGCAGCCAAGATCGTTCAGGGGGCATTTACGAGCAGTACTTC	CASSQDRSGGIYEQYF
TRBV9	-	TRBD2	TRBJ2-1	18	TGTGCCAGCAGCATTAACCTTGGGGGGACTAGCGGCTACAATGAGCAGTTCTTC	CASSINLGGTSGYNEQFF
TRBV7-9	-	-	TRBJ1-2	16	TGTGCCAGCAGCCCCCCAGGGAATTGGGCTAACTATGGCTACACCTTC	CASSPPGNWANYGYTF
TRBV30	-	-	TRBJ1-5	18	TGTGCCTGGAGTGTACTGGGAGACCTTGGGGATAGCAATCAGCCCCAGCATTTT	CAWSVLGDLGDSNQPQHF
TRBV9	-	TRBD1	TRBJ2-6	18	TGTGCCAGCAGCGCCGGGACAGGGTGGACCTCTGGGGCCAACGTCCTGACTTTC	CASSAGTGWTSGANVLTF
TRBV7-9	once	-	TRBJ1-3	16	TGTGCCAGCAGCTCTTACGACAGAGACCTTGGAAACACCATATATTTT	CASSSYDRDLGNTIYF
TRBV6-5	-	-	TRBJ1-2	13	TGTGCCAGCAGACTACGGAGTACCTATGGCTACACCTTC	CASRLRSTYGYTF
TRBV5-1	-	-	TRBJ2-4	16	TGCGCCAGCAGCTTGTTATCGACAAATCCGGGAGACATTCAGTACTTC	CASSLLSTNPGDIQYF
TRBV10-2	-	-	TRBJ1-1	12	TGCGCCAGCAGTGAGTGGGACTGTGAAGCTTTCTTT	CASSEWDCEAFF
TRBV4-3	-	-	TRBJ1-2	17	TGCGCCAGCAGCCAAGATAGCGCTGTAGGCGCTAACTATGGCTACACCTTC	CASSQDSAVGANYGYTF
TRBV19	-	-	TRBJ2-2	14	TGTGCCAGTAGTATCGGTGGGAACACCGGGGAGCTGTTTTTT	CASSIGGNTGELFF
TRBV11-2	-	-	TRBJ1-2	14	TGTGCCAGCAGCTTAGTTGGAGGGAACTATGGCTACACCTTC	CASSLVGGNYGYTF
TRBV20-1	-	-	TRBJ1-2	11	TGCAGTGCTATAAGAGGTCTGGGCTACACCTTC	CSAIRGLGYTF
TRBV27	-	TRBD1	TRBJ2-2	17	TGTGCCAGCAGTTTATACCCGGGACAGGGAGTCACCGGGGAGCTGTTTTTT	CASSLYPGQGVTGELFF
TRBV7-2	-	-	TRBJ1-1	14	TGTGCCAGCAGCTCGGCAGGGGTACACACTGAAGCTTTCTTT	CASSSAGVHTEAFF
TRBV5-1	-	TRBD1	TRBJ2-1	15	TGCGCCAGCAGCTTGGTACAGGGGGCCATCAATGAGCAGTTCTTC	CASSLVQGAINEQFF
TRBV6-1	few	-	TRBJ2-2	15	TGTGCCAGCAGTTCCGGGCGGGATAACACCGGGGAGCTGTTTTTT	CASSSGRDNTGELFF
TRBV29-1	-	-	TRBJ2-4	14	TGCAGCGTGACAGGTTGGCCGGCCAAAAACATTCAGTACTTC	CSVTGWPAKNIQYF
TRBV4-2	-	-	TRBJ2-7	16	TGTGCCAGCAGCCAAGATGCGGCAGGGACTTCCTACGAGCAGTACTTC	CASSQDAAGTSYEQYF
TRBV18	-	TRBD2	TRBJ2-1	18	TGTGCCAGCTCACCCCCGACTAGCGGGGGGTATACCTACAATGAGCAGTTCTTC	CASSPPTSGGYTYNEQFF
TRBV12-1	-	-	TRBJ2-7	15	TGTGCCAGCAGCTTACTAGCGGGGGACTCCTACGAGCAGTACTTC	CASSLLAGDSYEQYF
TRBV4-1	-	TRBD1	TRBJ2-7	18	TGCGCCAGCAGCCAAAGAGGGGTGGGGGACAGGGGATACTACGAGCAGTACTTC	CASSQRGVGDRGYYEQYF
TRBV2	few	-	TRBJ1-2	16	TGTGCCAGCACCCCTCGCTCTACCGGCGGGGGCTATGGCTACACCTTC	CASTPRSTGGGYGYTF